One and the same sample provided the 27 T cell receptor beta chains below, sequenced in a study of blood T cell repertoires in COVID-19. Produced via immunoSEQ multiplex PCR; TCRdb's table is partial and in-frame only. In the table there are some 250,000 clones, over 70% of which are singletons. Material for sequencing was peripheral blood. The origin of the receptors is a woman older than 75 with acute or convalescent COVID-19.

Here the CDR3 DNA reads TGTGCCAGCAGCTCCGGTGGGACTTACAGGGGGCTTGGAAACACCATATATTTT. This encodes CASSSGGTYRGLGNTIYF. The chain carries TRBV11-2 and TRBJ1-3; the match to TRBD1 covers 9 bases. CDR1 is SGHAT, CDR2 FQNNGV, per germline. V trimming: 4 bases; J trimming: 3 bases; junction bases outside the gene matches: 13. This CDR3 region has 18 residues.

This clone was detected a few times. This rearrangement joins TRBV20-1 to TRBJ2-7; tentative D call: TRBD2 (6 bases). The CDR3 is 11 residues long. The V and J ends lost 6 bases and 3 bases respectively, with 9 bases between them. Germline CDR1 and CDR2: DFQATT and SNEGSKA (reference sequence). The DNA for the CDR3 is TGCAGTGCCCCGGGAGACTACGAGCAGTACTTC. Translated: CSAPGDYEQYF.

The genes are TRBV6-4 and TRBJ1-1; 8 bases line up with TRBD1. Germline lookup yields CDR1 MRHNA and CDR2 SNTAGT. J gave up 8 bases and V 2 bases, and 7 bases lay outside the gene matches. The CDR3 spans 14 residues. The CDR3 sequence is CASSDGTGFREAFF. DNA for the CDR3: TGTGCCAGCAGTGACGGGACAGGCTTCCGAGAAGCTTTCTTT.

The V gene is TRBV7-8, the J gene TRBJ2-7, with 7 bases identical to TRBD1. Germline trimming cut 5 bases from V and 2 bases from J; bases unmatched to any gene: 9. CDR3 length: 15 amino acids. Per the germline V gene, CDR1 is SGHVS and CDR2 is FQNEAQ. CDR3 protein: CASSTRQGSTYEQYF. DNA of the CDR3: TGTGCCAGCAGCACCCGACAGGGCAGTACCTACGAGCAGTACTTC.

The rearrangement uses TRBV2 and TRBJ1-6; TRBD1 might be the D (5 bases). CDR3 size: 14 residues. The V gene lost 6 bases and the J gene lost 5 bases, with 11 bases spanning the gap. Per germline, CDR1 SNHLY and CDR2 FYNNEI. CDR3 DNA sequence: TGTGCCAGCAGGGGGGGACGGAATAATTCACCCCTCCACTTT. Protein sequence: CASRGGRNNSPLHF.

This clone was detected only a few times. The CDR3 protein is CASRDGGFNYGYTF. The DNA of the CDR3 is TGTGCCAGTAGAGACGGGGGTTTTAACTATGGCTACACCTTC. This chain uses TRBV19 with TRBJ1-2; D is possibly TRBD1 (5 bases). Germline loops: CDR1 LNHDA, CDR2 SQIVND (reference sequence). The CDR3 consists of 14 residues. Trimming took 6 bases from V and 1 from J, leaving 12 bases between them.

This clone showed up many times. This chain joins TRBV5-5 and TRBJ2-1; D gene unclear. Between the trimmed V and J ends, which lost 3 bases and 8 bases, there was a span of 9 bases. Germline-derived CDR1 and CDR2 are SGHKS and YYEKEE (reference sequence). This CDR3 has 12 amino acids. CDR3 sequence (DNA): TGTGCCAGCAGCTCGCTACTGGATGAGCAGTTCTTC. Protein product: CASSSLLDEQFF.

This clone came up once. The chain is built from TRBV10-3 and TRBJ2-1; D unresolved. This CDR3 contains 14 residues. Germline-derived CDR1 and CDR2 are ENHRY and SYGVKD. V shed 7 bases and J shed 0 bases, with 10 bases lying between them. In nucleotides, the CDR3 is TGTGCCATCAACGACGGAGACTCCTACAATGAGCAGTTCTTC. Amino acid sequence: CAINDGDSYNEQFF.

This chain connects TRBV19 to TRBJ2-3; D gene ambiguous. The germline CDR1 and CDR2 sequences are LNHDA and SQIVND (reference sequence). The V end lost 3 bases, the J end lost 3 bases, and 10 bases lay between the germline ends. This CDR3 spans 14 amino acids. The CDR3 sequence: CASSISLDTDTQYF. CDR3 sequence (DNA): TGTGCCAGTAGTATTAGCCTAGATACAGATACGCAGTATTTT.

In this sample, this clone turned up a few times. The V call is TRBV5-6, the J call TRBJ1-3; tentatively, D is TRBD1 (6 bases). Germline CDR1 is SGHDT and CDR2 is YYEEEE. V dropped 4 bases and J dropped 2 bases, with 13 bases sitting between them. There are 15 residues in the CDR3. CDR3 sequence reads: CASSPQGFAGNTIYF. The CDR3 DNA reads TGTGCCAGCAGCCCACAGGGTTTTGCTGGAAACACCATATATTTT.

J is TRBJ1-2 and V is TRBV27; a weak D match, TRBD1 (6 bases). V lost 4 bases and J lost 4, with 16 bases in between. CDR3 length: 15 amino acids. The germline V gene encodes CDR1 MNHEY and CDR2 SMNVEV (reference sequence). CDR3 nucleotides: TGTGCCAGCAGTTCGTCTCCCGGGACACTCTATGGCTACACCTTC. It specifies CASSSSPGTLYGYTF.

This chain uses TRBV28 with TRBJ1-6; D might be TRBD1 (5 bases). Trimming removed 8 bases from V and 9 bases from J, with 17 bases in between. This CDR3 contains 14 residues. Germline V gives CDR1 MDHEN, CDR2 SYDVKM. The CDR3 here is CASGSGWGGSPLHF. For the CDR3, the DNA is TGTGCCAGCGGAAGCGGATGGGGGGGTTCACCCCTCCACTTT.

The rearrangement joins TRBV7-9 to TRBJ1-2; no firm D call. CDR1 and CDR2 (germline): SEHNR, FQNEAQ (reference sequence). The CDR3 totals 14 residues. The V end was cut by 3 bases, the J end by 0 bases, with 8 bases between. CDR3 sequence reads: CASSFAGANYGYTF. CDR3 DNA sequence: TGTGCCAGCAGCTTTGCGGGAGCTAACTATGGCTACACCTTC.

The chain recombines TRBV2 with TRBJ2-4; 8 nucleotides agree with TRBD1. The V segment lost 4 bases and the J segment 9 bases; nucleotides outside the gene matches: 14. Looked up from germline, CDR1 is SNHLY and CDR2 is FYNNEI. This CDR3 region has 16 residues. Written as DNA, the CDR3 is TGTGCCAGCAGTGTGGGATCGACAGGGGCCCAGGGCATTCAGTACTTC. Translation: CASSVGSTGAQGIQYF.

This clone was counted a few times. The rearrangement links TRBV6-6 to TRBJ2-5; D remains ambiguous. The CDR3 is 13 amino acids. Germline V CDR1 and CDR2: MNHNY, SVGAGI (reference sequence). The ends were cut back, 2 bases at V and 1 base at J, with 5 bases in the middle. In DNA, the CDR3 is TGTGCCAGCAGTTACGCTACCCAAGAGACCCAGTACTTC. It codes for CASSYATQETQYF.

The chain joins TRBV5-1 to TRBJ2-4; D may be TRBD1 (7 bases). V was trimmed by 0 bases and J by 8 bases, leaving 12 bases between them. This CDR3 comprises 14 residues. Germline CDR1 reads SGHRS; CDR2 reads YFSETQ. CDR3 protein: CASSLDRGGDIQYF. In nucleotides, the CDR3 is TGCGCCAGCAGCTTGGACAGGGGCGGGGACATTCAGTACTTC. Together with reference TRBV5-1 and TRBJ2-4, the CDR3 gives the full variable domain: KAGVTQTPRYLIKTRGQQVTLSCSPISGHRSVSWYQQTPGQGLQFLFEYFSETQRNKGNFPGRFSGRQFSNSRSEMNVSTLELGDSALYLCASSLDRGGDIQYFGAGTRLSVL.

The chain combines TRBV6-5 with TRBJ2-5; 8 bases are a match to TRBD1. V lost 6 bases, J lost 1 base, and 1 base stayed unmatched. Germline loops: CDR1 MNHEY, CDR2 SVGAGI. This CDR3 spans 13 amino acids. Here the CDR3 DNA reads TGTGCCAGCAGCCAGGGGGCCCAAGAGACCCAGTACTTC. Translating it yields CASSQGAQETQYF.

The V call is TRBV5-5, the J call TRBJ2-2; D not certain. Per the germline V gene, CDR1 is SGHKS and CDR2 is YYEKEE (reference sequence). The CDR3 runs 15 residues. Trimming stripped 1 base from V and 4 bases from J, with 11 bases between. CDR3 in amino acids: CASSLSAHGTGELFF. DNA of the CDR3: TGTGCCAGCAGCTTGAGCGCCCACGGCACCGGGGAGCTGTTTTTT.

This chain joins TRBV19 and TRBJ1-4; D possibly corresponds to TRBD1 (5 bases). Germline V gene sequence: CDR1 LNHDA, CDR2 SQIVND (reference sequence). Trimming took off 1 base at V and 8 bases at J, with 20 bases between the two ends. The CDR3 has 17 residues. The CDR3: CASSIGARQGGHEKLFF. CDR3 in DNA: TGTGCCAGTAGTATAGGGGCACGTCAGGGCGGACACGAAAAACTGTTTTTT.

V and J are TRBV6-5 and TRBJ2-1; D call uncertain. Trimming removed 5 bases at V and 6 bases at J, with 17 bases between. Germline V gene lookup returns CDR1 MNHEY and CDR2 SVGAGI. The CDR3 sequence is 15 residues long. For the CDR3, the DNA is TGTGCCAGCAGTCCGGAGACGGGTGGTGTCAATGAGCAGTTCTTC. Its translation: CASSPETGGVNEQFF.

This clone appeared a single time. The chain employs TRBV6-1 and TRBJ2-7; D is unclear. CDR1 is MNHNS, CDR2 SASEGT, per germline. Trimming pared 6 bases from V and 3 bases from J, leaving 9 bases between. CDR3 length equals 12 residues. The CDR3 sequence: CASRTELYEQYF. The CDR3 DNA follows: TGTGCCAGCAGAACAGAACTCTACGAGCAGTACTTC.

J is TRBJ1-5 and V is TRBV30; TRBD1 agrees at 8 bases. Germline V CDR1 and CDR2: GTSNPN, SVGIG (reference sequence). The CDR3 spans 16 residues. Trimming took 2 bases from V and 0 from J; bases not matched to a gene: 6. This CDR3 reads CAWSPGTGYSNQPQHF. CDR3 sequence (DNA): TGTGCCTGGAGTCCCGGGACAGGCTATAGCAATCAGCCCCAGCATTTT.

The V and J genes are TRBV27 and TRBJ2-7; 10 nucleotides match TRBD2. V shed 3 bases, J shed 1 base, and the junction held 3 bases outside the gene matches. This CDR3 spans 15 amino acids. CDR1 MNHEY and CDR2 SMNVEV come from the germline V gene (reference sequence). The CDR3 reads CASSFSGRISYEQYF. Here the CDR3 DNA reads TGTGCCAGCAGTTTTAGCGGGAGGATATCCTACGAGCAGTACTTC.

This chain uses TRBV11-3 with TRBJ2-1; D is uncertain. V shed 0 bases and J shed 9 bases, with 9 bases lying between them. CDR3 length: 13 residues. From germline, CDR1 is SGHNT and CDR2 YENEEA. This CDR3 is CASSLDVLSEQFF. The CDR3 DNA sequence: TGTGCCAGCAGCTTAGATGTACTTAGTGAGCAGTTCTTC.

The V and J genes are TRBV7-2 and TRBJ2-3, with 9 positions matching TRBD1. Germline loops: CDR1 SGHTA, CDR2 FQGNSA. CDR3 length equals 15 residues. Losses at the gene ends were 5 bases for V and 4 bases for J; bases not matched to a gene: 7. CDR3 bases: TGTGCCAGCAGCCAAAGGACAGGGGACCCAGATACGCAGTATTTT. Translation gives CASSQRTGDPDTQYF.

CDR3: CASSSYEGSNTGELFF. The CDR3 region has the DNA TGTGCCAGCAGCTCCTACGAGGGCTCGAACACCGGGGAGCTGTTTTTT. The V gene is TRBV7-3, the J gene TRBJ2-2, with D possibly matching TRBD2 (5 bases). The germline CDR1 and CDR2 sequences are SGHTA and FQGTGA. This CDR3 contains 16 residues. Trimming removed 4 bases from V and 0 bases from J, with 12 bases in between.

The rearrangement joins TRBV19 to TRBJ2-1, with 8 bases lining up with TRBD2. V lost 7 bases, J lost 2 bases, and 7 bases stayed unmatched. The germline CDR1 and CDR2 sequences are LNHDA and SQIVND (reference sequence). The CDR3 is 15 residues long. The CDR3 DNA sequence: TGTGCCAGTACCAAGAACGGGGGGGCCTACAATGAGCAGTTCTTC. Residues: CASTKNGGAYNEQFF.